The 21 T cell receptor beta chains below were found in one sample sequenced in a study of T cells in Graves' hyperthyroidism and ophthalmopathy. RNA transcripts were the template for amplifying TCR beta CDR3 regions. The TCR CDR3 was amplified in a first-round RT-PCR using the HTBI primer set. TCRdb ran MiXCR on the multiplex PCR reads and lists one entry per CDR3 protein. The sample holds around 600,000 distinct CDR3 sequences, approximately 15% seen once. Sequencing was performed on blood. The receptors come from a woman between 50 and 59 years old with Graves' ophthalmopathy.

In its sample, this clonotype was seen many times. This chain uses TRBV7-2 with TRBJ2-7; D possibly corresponds to TRBD2 (6 bases). V was pared by 0 bases and J by 1 base, with 10 bases between. Looked up from germline, CDR1 is SGHTA and CDR2 is FQGNSA. This CDR3 has 15 residues. The CDR3 DNA reads TGTGCCAGCAGCTTAGCTGGCGGGGCTTCCTACGAGCAGTACTTC. Encoded protein: CASSLAGGASYEQYF.

This clonotype has ten or more counts. The gene calls are TRBV27 and TRBJ2-7; TRBD1 is a possible D gene (6 bases). V was trimmed by 3 bases and J by 5 bases, leaving 8 bases between them. Germline V gene data show CDR1 as MNHEY and CDR2 as SMNVEV (reference sequence). This CDR3 is built from 12 residues. The CDR3 loop is CASSFSGDEQYF. The CDR3, as DNA: TGTGCCAGCAGTTTTTCAGGGGACGAGCAGTACTTC.

This clonotype was seen ten or more times. The gene calls are TRBV20-1 and TRBJ1-1; no definite D call. Germline V gene lookup returns CDR1 DFQATT and CDR2 SNEGSKA (reference sequence). The length of the CDR3 is 14 residues. The V gene lost 6 bases and the J gene lost 3 bases, with 17 bases spanning the gap. The CDR3 is CSATTGSGDTEAFF. CDR3 sequence (DNA): TGCAGTGCCACCACCGGGTCCGGCGACACTGAAGCTTTCTTT.

The V gene is TRBV18, the J gene TRBJ2-7, with 9 bases identical to TRBD2. Germline V CDR1 and CDR2: KGHSH, LQKENI. This CDR3 is 17 amino acids long. V was pared by 4 bases and J by 0 bases, with 10 bases of the junction left unmatched. The CDR3 DNA reads TGTGCCAGCTCACACGGGACTAGCAGGAGGAGCTCCTACGAGCAGTACTTC. Its protein product is CASSHGTSRRSSYEQYF.

This clonotype appeared many times. The chain recombines TRBV12-3 or TRBV12-4 with TRBJ2-1, with 9 bases aligning to TRBD2. The CDR3 is made up of 15 amino acids. After removal of 5 bases from V and 3 bases from J, the junction contained 5 bases not matched to a gene. The CDR3, as DNA: TGTGCCAGCAGTGCTAGCGGGGAATACTACAATGAGCAGTTCTTC. Translation: CASSASGEYYNEQFF.

As to this clonotype: Just one base apart from a much larger clone, this may be a read error. The gene calls are TRBV10-3 and TRBJ2-1; perhaps TRBD1 as D (6 bases). The DNA end favors TRBJ2-7, so the J call may be wrong. Germline V gene lookup returns CDR1 ENHRY and CDR2 SYGVKD. The CDR3 has 15 amino acids. CDR3 in amino acids: CAIRDETGYYNEQYF. CDR3 in DNA: TGTGCCATCAGGGACGAGACAGGATACTACAATGAGCAGTACTTC.

V gene TRBV20-1 combines with J gene TRBJ2-2, with TRBD2 matching over 10 bases. This CDR3 contains 14 residues. V lost 5 bases and J lost 6; bases outside the gene matches: 6. Per the germline V gene, CDR1 is DFQATT and CDR2 is SNEGSKA (reference sequence). CDR3 coding DNA: TGCAGTGCTGCTAGCGGGAGACGAGCCGGGGAGCTGTTTTTT. Protein product: CSAASGRRAGELFF.

This clonotype occurred many times. The rearrangement joins TRBV20-1 to TRBJ2-3, with 7 bases identical to TRBD2. The CDR3 runs 15 residues. The germline CDR1 and CDR2 sequences are DFQATT and SNEGSKA (reference sequence). The V segment lost 1 base and the J segment 1 base; nucleotides outside the gene matches: 5. CDR3 sequence reads: CSARGGGLGTDTQYF. CDR3 nucleotides: TGCAGTGCTAGAGGGGGAGGGCTCGGCACAGATACGCAGTATTTT.

This clonotype was detected a few times. The chain employs TRBV6-5 and TRBJ1-1; no clear D. V lost 0 bases, J lost 7 bases, and 9 bases lay in between. Germline V gene lookup returns CDR1 MNHEY and CDR2 SVGAGI. This CDR3 is 13 amino acids long. In DNA, the CDR3 is TGTGCCAGCAGTTACTCATCGAAGGGTGAAGCTTTCTTT. Its protein product is CASSYSSKGEAFF.

This clonotype was recorded many times. The V gene is TRBV28, the J gene TRBJ1-5; 8 bases align to TRBD1. Per germline, CDR1 MDHEN and CDR2 SYDVKM. The CDR3 runs to 17 residues. V lost 8 bases to trimming and J lost 2 bases; unmatched junction nucleotides: 14. The DNA for the CDR3 is TGTGCCAGCGAAAGTTTTAGGACAGGGTTAGGCAATCAGCCCCAGCATTTT. Protein: CASESFRTGLGNQPQHF.

The chain is built from TRBV11-1 and TRBJ2-5, with TRBD2 matching 7 bases. CDR1 is SGHAT and CDR2 is FQDESV in the germline V gene (reference sequence). V lost 0 bases and J lost 2; bases outside the gene matches: 3. The CDR3 runs 15 residues. CDR3 nucleotide sequence: TGTGCCAGCAGCTTAGCCTGGACTAGACAAGAGACCCAGTACTTC. Protein product: CASSLAWTRQETQYF.

The table lists this clonotype with many counts. The chain couples TRBV7-2 to TRBJ2-6, with 9 bases that match TRBD1. The CDR3 runs 20 residues. The germline CDR1 and CDR2 sequences are SGHTA and FQGNSA. Losses at the gene ends were 3 bases for V and 2 bases for J; bases not matched to a gene: 14. This CDR3 reads CASSFSTIPGQGPGANVLTF. The CDR3, as DNA: TGTGCCAGCAGCTTTAGCACCATCCCGGGACAGGGACCTGGGGCCAACGTCCTGACTTTC.

This clonotype was observed at least ten times. The gene calls are TRBV15 and TRBJ2-5, with 13 bases identical to TRBD2. The CDR3 has 14 amino acids. CDR1 is LNHNV, CDR2 YYDKDF, per germline (reference sequence). Trimming took 8 bases from V and 5 from J; bases not matched to a gene: 5. CDR3 in DNA: TGTGCCACCGTAGGACTAGCGGGAGTGGAGACCCAGTACTTC. Translation gives CATVGLAGVETQYF.

This clonotype was seen repeatedly, ten times or more. This chain uses TRBV7-8 with TRBJ1-1; 7 bases map to TRBD1. Germline CDR1 and CDR2: SGHVS and FQNEAQ. The V gene end was trimmed by 1 base and the J gene end by 3 bases; junction bases not matched to a gene: 11. This CDR3 has 17 residues. CDR3 protein: CASSLVRGREFYTEAFF. Here the CDR3 DNA reads TGTGCCAGCAGCTTAGTGAGGGGGCGCGAATTCTACACTGAAGCTTTCTTT. Full variable domain (remainder filled in from reference TRBV7-8 and TRBJ1-1): GAGVSQSPRYKVAKRGQDVALRCDPISGHVSLFWYQQALGQGPEFLTYFQNEAQLDKSGLPSDRFFAERPEGSVSTLKIQRTQQEDSAVYLCASSLVRGREFYTEAFFGQGTRLTVV.

This clonotype was recorded a few times. This chain uses TRBV6-2 or TRBV6-3 with TRBJ2-5; 8 nucleotides align to TRBD1. The CDR3 consists of 15 residues. V was pared by 5 bases and J by 4 bases, with 9 bases of the junction left unmatched. From germline, CDR1 is MNHEY and CDR2 SVGEGT. CDR3 in DNA: TGTGCCAGCAGTACGCGGACAGGGCCGGGAGAGACCCAGTACTTC. Encoded protein: CASSTRTGPGETQYF.

This clonotype was detected many times. The rearrangement uses TRBV20-1 and TRBJ2-7; D is undetermined. CDR1 is DFQATT, CDR2 SNEGSKA, per germline (reference sequence). The CDR3 runs to 13 residues. V was cut by 3 bases and J by 2 bases, with 11 bases left in between. The CDR3 nucleotides are TGCAGTGCTAGGTCCCAGAACCCCTACGAGCAGTACTTC. It is translated as CSARSQNPYEQYF.

The J gene is TRBJ1-5, the V gene TRBV28; TRBD1 is a possible D gene (5 bases). Trimming took off 3 bases at V and 0 bases at J, with 21 bases between the two ends. The germline V gene has CDR1 MDHEN and CDR2 SYDVKM. This CDR3 has 19 amino acids. The CDR3, as DNA: TGTGCCAGCAGTTTTTGGGGTAGGGGTAGGGTTAATAGCAATCAGCCCCAGCATTTT. Translated: CASSFWGRGRVNSNQPQHF.

Remarks on this clonotype: This could be a read error, since a much larger clone is one nucleotide away. This CDR3 reads CASSLVGFWRGITNQPQHF. CDR3 DNA: TGTGCCAGCAGCTTAGTCGGGTTTTGGCGGGGAATTACCAATCAGCCCCAGCATTTT. The V gene is TRBV7-2, the J gene TRBJ1-5; no firm D call. V lost 1 base, J lost 3 bases, and 22 bases lay in between. This CDR3 region has 19 residues. Germline CDR1 reads SGHTA; CDR2 reads FQGNSA.

This clonotype came up many times. The chain carries TRBV20-1 and TRBJ2-3; 10 bases align to TRBD2. Germline-derived CDR1 and CDR2 are DFQATT and SNEGSKA (reference sequence). This CDR3 is 15 amino acids long. The J segment lost 3 bases and the V segment lost 1 base, leaving 4 bases of the junction unmatched. The CDR3 reads CSARAPSGSTDTQYF. The CDR3 bases are TGCAGTGCTAGAGCCCCTAGCGGGAGTACAGATACGCAGTATTTT.

This clonotype has ten or more counts. The chain links TRBV7-9 to TRBJ2-3; TRBD1 aligns across 8 bases. Germline values: CDR1 SEHNR, CDR2 FQNEAQ (reference sequence). J gave up 0 bases and V 5 bases, and 4 bases lay outside the gene matches. This CDR3 spans 15 amino acids. Here the CDR3 DNA reads TGTGCCAGCAGCCTCAGGGGGCCGAGCACAGATACGCAGTATTTT. Protein: CASSLRGPSTDTQYF.

This clonotype has ten or more counts. This chain joins TRBV20-1 and TRBJ2-3; 13 bases are a match to TRBD2. Germline CDR1 is DFQATT and CDR2 is SNEGSKA (reference sequence). With V trimmed by 0 bases and J by 8 bases, 8 bases remained unmatched. The CDR3 has 16 residues. CDR3 nucleotides: TGCAGTGCTAGAGATCGGACTAGCGGGAGAGGAGGTACGCAGTATTTT. This encodes CSARDRTSGRGGTQYF.